This T cell receptor (beta chain) stems from a study of cytomegalovirus exposure and HLA in healthy donors. General observations from the study: A later analysis reportedly found that, within productive TCRs, an Asian-associated ancestry cluster had fewer N-insertions than the mean observed across the approximately 690 donors. Data from an earlier analysis indicated that most TCR beta V segments were productive either about 87% or about 30% of the time. There were about 160 TCR beta chains listed as cytomegalovirus-associated.

CDR3 size: 15 residues. The ends were cut back, 0 bases at V and 0 bases at J, with 9 bases in the middle. CDR1 and CDR2 (germline): SGHRS, YFSETQ. This clone has just a few counts. No antigen is known for it. Both 60 Vbeta primers and 13 Jbeta primers went into the PCR. Produced via immunoSEQ multiplex PCR; TCRdb's table is partial and in-frame only. The profile shows over 100,000 clones, roughly a tenth of them singletons. Sequenced sample: PBMCs. The TCR was taken from a middle-aged man in good health and CMV-seropositive. The rearrangement joins TRBV5-1 to TRBJ1-1; D remains unclear. CDR3 DNA: TGCGCCAGCAGCTTGGTTCCTAGTGTGAACACTGAAGCTTTCTTT. Translation gives CASSLVPSVNTEAFF. The full variable domain, in which reference TRBV5-1 and TRBJ1-1 provide the parts outside the CDR3, is KAGVTQTPRYLIKTRGQQVTLSCSPISGHRSVSWYQQTPGQGLQFLFEYFSETQRNKGNFPGRFSGRQFSNSRSEMNVSTLELGDSALYLCASSLVPSVNTEAFFGQGTRLTVV.